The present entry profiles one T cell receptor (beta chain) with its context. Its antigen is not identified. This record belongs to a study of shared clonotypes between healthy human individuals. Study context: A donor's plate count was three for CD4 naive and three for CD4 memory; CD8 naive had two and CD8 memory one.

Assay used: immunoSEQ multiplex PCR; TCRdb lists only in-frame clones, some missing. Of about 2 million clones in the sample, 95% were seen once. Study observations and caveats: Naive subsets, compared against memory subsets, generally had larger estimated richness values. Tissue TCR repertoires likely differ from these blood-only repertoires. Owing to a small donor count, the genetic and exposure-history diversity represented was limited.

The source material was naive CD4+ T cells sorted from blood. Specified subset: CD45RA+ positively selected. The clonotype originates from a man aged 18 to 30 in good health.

DNA of the CDR3: TGTGCCAGTAGTAGGACTAGGGACCGTCAGGGCTACACCTTC. Amino acid sequence: CASSRTRDRQGYTF. The chain combines TRBV19 with TRBJ1-2; possibly TRBD1 for D (5 bases). V dropped 4 bases and J dropped 8 bases, with 17 bases sitting between them. CDR1 and CDR2 (germline): LNHDA, SQIVND (reference sequence). This CDR3 has 14 amino acids.